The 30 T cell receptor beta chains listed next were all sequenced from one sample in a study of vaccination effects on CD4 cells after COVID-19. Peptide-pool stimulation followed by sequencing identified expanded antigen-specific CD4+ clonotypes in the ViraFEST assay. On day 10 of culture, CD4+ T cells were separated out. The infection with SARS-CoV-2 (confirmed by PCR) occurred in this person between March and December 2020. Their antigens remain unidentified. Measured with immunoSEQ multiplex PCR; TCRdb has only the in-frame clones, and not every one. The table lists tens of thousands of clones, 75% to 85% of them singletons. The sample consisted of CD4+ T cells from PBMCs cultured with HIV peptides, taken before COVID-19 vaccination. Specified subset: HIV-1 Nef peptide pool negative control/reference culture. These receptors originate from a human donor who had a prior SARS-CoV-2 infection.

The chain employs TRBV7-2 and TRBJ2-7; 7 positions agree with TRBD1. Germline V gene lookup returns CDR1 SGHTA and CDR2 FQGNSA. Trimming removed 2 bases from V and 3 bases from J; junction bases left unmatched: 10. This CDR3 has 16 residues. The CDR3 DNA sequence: TGTGCCAGCAGCTTACCAGGGGGTGACGTGGACTACGAGCAGTACTTC. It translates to CASSLPGGDVDYEQYF. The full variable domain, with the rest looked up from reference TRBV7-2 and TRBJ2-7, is GAGVSQSPSNKVTEKGKDVELRCDPISGHTALYWYRQSLGQGLEFLIYFQGNSAPDKSGLPSDRFSAERTGGSVSTLTIQRTQQEDSAVYLCASSLPGGDVDYEQYFGPGTRLTVT.

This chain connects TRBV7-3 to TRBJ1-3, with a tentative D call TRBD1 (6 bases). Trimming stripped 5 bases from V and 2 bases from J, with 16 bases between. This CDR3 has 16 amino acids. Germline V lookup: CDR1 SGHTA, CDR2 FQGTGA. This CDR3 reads CASSAGASLPGNTIYF. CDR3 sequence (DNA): TGTGCCAGCAGCGCAGGGGCCAGCCTCCCTGGAAACACCATATATTTT.

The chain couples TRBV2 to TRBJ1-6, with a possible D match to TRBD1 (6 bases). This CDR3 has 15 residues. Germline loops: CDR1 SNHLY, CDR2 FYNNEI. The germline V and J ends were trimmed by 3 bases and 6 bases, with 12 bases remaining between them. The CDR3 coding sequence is TGTGCCAGCAGTGATGCTGGGGGCGGTAATTCACCCCTCCACTTT. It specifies CASSDAGGGNSPLHF.

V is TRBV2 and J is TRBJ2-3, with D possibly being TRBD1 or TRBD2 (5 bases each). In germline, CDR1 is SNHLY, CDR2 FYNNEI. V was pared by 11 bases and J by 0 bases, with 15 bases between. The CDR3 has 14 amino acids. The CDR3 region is CAGGFSTSTDTQYF. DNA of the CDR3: TGTGCCGGGGGATTTTCGACTAGCACAGATACGCAGTATTTT.

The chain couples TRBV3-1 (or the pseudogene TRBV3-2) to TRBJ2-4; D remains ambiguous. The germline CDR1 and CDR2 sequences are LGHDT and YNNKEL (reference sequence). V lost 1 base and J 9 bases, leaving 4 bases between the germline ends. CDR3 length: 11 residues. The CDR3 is CASSQVGIQYF. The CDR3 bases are TGTGCCAGCAGCCAAGTTGGCATTCAGTACTTC.

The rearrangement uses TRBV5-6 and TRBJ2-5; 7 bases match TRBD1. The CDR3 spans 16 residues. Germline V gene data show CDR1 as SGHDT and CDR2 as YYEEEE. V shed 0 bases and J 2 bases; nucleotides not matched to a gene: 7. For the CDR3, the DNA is TGTGCCAGCAGCTTGGAAGGGGACAGCTTACAAGAGACCCAGTACTTC. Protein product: CASSLEGDSLQETQYF.

CDR3 coding DNA: TGTGCCAGTAGTAGCGGGGGGTACACAGATACGCAGTATTTT. This gives the protein CASSSGGYTDTQYF. The chain couples TRBV19 to TRBJ2-3; 8 bases are a match to TRBD2. CDR1 is LNHDA and CDR2 is SQIVND in the germline V gene (reference sequence). The V and J ends lost 4 bases and 2 bases, in that order; junction bases with no gene match: 2. The CDR3 is made up of 14 amino acids.

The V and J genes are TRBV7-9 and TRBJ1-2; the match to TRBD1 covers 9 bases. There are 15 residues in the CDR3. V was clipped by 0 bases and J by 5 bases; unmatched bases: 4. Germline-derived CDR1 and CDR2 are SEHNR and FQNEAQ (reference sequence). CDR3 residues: CASSLASGQGYGYTF. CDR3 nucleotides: TGTGCCAGCAGCTTAGCCTCGGGACAGGGATATGGCTACACCTTC. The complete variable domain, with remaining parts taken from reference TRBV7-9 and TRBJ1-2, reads DTGVSQNPRHKITKRGQNVTFRCDPISEHNRLYWYRQTLGQGPEFLTYFQNEAQLEKSRLLSDRFSAERPKGSFSTLEIQRTEQGDSAMYLCASSLASGQGYGYTFGSGTRLTVV.

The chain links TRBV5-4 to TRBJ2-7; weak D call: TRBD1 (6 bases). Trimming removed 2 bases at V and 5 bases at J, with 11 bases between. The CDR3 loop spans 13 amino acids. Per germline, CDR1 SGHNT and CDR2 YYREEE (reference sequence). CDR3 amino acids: CASSLQGFDEQYF. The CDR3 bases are TGTGCCAGCAGCTTACAGGGATTCGACGAGCAGTACTTC. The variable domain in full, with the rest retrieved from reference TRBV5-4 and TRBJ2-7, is ETGVTQSPTHLIKTRGQQVTLRCSSQSGHNTVSWYQQALGQGPQFIFQYYREEENGRGNFPPRFSGLQFPNYSSELNVNALELDDSALYLCASSLQGFDEQYFGPGTRLTVT.

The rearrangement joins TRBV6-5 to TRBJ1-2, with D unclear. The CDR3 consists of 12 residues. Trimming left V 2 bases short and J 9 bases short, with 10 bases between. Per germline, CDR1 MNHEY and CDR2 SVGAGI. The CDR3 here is CASSYDFLSYTF. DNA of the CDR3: TGTGCCAGCAGTTACGATTTTCTAAGCTACACCTTC.

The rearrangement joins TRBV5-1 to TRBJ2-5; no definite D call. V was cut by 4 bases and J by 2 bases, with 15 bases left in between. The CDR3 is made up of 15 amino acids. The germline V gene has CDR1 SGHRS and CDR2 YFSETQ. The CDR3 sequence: CASSTGRILQETQYF. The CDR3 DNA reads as TGCGCCAGCAGCACGGGCAGAATACTACAAGAGACCCAGTACTTC.

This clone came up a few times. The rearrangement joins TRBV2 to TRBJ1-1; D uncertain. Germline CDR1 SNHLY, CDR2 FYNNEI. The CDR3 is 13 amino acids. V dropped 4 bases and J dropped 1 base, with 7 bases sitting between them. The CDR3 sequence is CASSVQWNTEAFF. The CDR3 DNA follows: TGTGCCAGCAGTGTTCAGTGGAACACTGAAGCTTTCTTT.

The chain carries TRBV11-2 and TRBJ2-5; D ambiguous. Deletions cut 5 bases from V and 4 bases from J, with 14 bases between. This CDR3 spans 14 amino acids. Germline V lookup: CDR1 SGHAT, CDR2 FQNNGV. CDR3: CASSVPSRTETQYF. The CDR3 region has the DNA TGTGCCAGCAGCGTCCCCTCCCGAACAGAGACCCAGTACTTC.

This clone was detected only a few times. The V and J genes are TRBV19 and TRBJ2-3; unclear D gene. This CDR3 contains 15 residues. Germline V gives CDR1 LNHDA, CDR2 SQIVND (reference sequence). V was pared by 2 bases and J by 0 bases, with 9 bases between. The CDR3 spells CASSITESSTDTQYF. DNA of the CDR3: TGTGCCAGTAGTATAACAGAGTCTAGCACAGATACGCAGTATTTT.

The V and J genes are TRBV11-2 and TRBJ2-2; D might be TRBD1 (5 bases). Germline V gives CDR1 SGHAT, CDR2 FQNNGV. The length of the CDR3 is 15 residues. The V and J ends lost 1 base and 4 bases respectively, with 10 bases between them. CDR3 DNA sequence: TGTGCCAGCAGCTTAGGGGTAGGGGCCACCGGGGAGCTGTTTTTT. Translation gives CASSLGVGATGELFF.

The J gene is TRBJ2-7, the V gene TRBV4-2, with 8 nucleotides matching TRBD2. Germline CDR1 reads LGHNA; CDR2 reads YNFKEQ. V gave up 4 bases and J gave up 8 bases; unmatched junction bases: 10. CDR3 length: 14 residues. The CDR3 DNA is TGTGCCAGCAGCCTCACCGGGACTAGTTCCCAGCAGTACTTC. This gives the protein CASSLTGTSSQQYF.

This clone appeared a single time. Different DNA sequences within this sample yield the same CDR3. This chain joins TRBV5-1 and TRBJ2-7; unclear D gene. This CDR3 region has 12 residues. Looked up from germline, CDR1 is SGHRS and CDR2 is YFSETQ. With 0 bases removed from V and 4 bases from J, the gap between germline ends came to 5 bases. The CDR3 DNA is TGCGCCAGCAGCTTGGGAGAGTACGAGCAGTACTTC. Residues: CASSLGEYEQYF.

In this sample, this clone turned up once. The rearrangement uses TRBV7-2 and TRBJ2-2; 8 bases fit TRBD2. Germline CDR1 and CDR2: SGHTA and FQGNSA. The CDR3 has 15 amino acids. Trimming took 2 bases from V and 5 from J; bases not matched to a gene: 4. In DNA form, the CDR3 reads TGTGCCAGCAGCTTATACGGGAGGGGTACCGGGGAGCTGTTTTTT. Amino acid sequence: CASSLYGRGTGELFF.

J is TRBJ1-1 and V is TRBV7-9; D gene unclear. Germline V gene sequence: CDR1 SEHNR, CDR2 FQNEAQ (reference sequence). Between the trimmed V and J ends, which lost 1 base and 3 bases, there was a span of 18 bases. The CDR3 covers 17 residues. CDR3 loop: CASSLVWRETPDTEAFF. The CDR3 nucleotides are TGTGCCAGCAGCTTAGTGTGGAGGGAGACGCCGGACACTGAAGCTTTCTTT. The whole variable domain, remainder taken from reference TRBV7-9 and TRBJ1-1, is DTGVSQNPRHKITKRGQNVTFRCDPISEHNRLYWYRQTLGQGPEFLTYFQNEAQLEKSRLLSDRFSAERPKGSFSTLEIQRTEQGDSAMYLCASSLVWRETPDTEAFFGQGTRLTVV.

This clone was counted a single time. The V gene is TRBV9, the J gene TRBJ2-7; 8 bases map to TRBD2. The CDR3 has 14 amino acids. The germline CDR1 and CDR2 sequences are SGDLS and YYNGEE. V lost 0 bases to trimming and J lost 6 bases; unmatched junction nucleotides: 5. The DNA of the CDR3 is TGTGCCAGCAGCGTAGATGGACTAGCCTCCGAGCAGTACTTC. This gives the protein CASSVDGLASEQYF.

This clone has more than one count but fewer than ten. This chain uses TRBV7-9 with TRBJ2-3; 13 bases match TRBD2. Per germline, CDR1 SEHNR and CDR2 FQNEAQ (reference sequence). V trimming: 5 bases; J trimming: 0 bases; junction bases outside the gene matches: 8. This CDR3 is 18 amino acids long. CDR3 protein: CASSPRLAGGFSTDTQYF. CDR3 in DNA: TGTGCCAGCAGCCCCCGACTAGCGGGGGGATTTAGCACAGATACGCAGTATTTT.

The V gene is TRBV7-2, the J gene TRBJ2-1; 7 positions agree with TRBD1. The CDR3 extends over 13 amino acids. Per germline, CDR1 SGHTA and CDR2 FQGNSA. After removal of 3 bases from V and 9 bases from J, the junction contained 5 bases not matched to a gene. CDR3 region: CASSFDRVAEQFF. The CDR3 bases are TGTGCCAGCAGCTTCGACAGGGTGGCTGAGCAGTTCTTC.

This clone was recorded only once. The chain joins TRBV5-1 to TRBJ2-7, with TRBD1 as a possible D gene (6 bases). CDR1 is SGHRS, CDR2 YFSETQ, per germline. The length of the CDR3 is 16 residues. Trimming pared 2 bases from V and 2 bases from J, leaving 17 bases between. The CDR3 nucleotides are TGCGCCAGCAGCTTCTTAAGTTCAGGGGCTACCTACGAGCAGTACTTC. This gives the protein CASSFLSSGATYEQYF.

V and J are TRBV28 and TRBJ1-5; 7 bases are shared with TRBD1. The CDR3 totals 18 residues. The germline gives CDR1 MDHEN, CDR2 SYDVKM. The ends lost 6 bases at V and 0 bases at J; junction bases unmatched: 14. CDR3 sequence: CASSSPGQIYYSNQPQHF. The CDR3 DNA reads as TGTGCCAGCAGCTCTCCGGGACAGATTTATTATAGCAATCAGCCCCAGCATTTT.

The CDR3 loop reads CASSLELAGSYNEQFF. CDR3 nucleotide sequence: TGCGCCAGCAGCTTGGAACTAGCGGGCTCCTACAATGAGCAGTTCTTC. This chain connects TRBV5-1 to TRBJ2-1, with 9 nucleotides matching TRBD2. Germline assignment: CDR1 SGHRS and CDR2 YFSETQ. This CDR3 is built from 16 residues. The V and J ends lost 0 bases and 0 bases, in that order; junction bases with no gene match: 1. The full variable domain, its missing parts supplied by reference TRBV5-1 and TRBJ2-1, is KAGVTQTPRYLIKTRGQQVTLSCSPISGHRSVSWYQQTPGQGLQFLFEYFSETQRNKGNFPGRFSGRQFSNSRSEMNVSTLELGDSALYLCASSLELAGSYNEQFFGPGTRLTVL.

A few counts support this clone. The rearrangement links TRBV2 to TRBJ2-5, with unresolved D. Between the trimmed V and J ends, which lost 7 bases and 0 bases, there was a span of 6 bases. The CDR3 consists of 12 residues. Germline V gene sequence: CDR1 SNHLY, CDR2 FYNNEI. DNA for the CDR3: TGTGCCAGCACCTCATACCAAGAGACCCAGTACTTC. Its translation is CASTSYQETQYF.

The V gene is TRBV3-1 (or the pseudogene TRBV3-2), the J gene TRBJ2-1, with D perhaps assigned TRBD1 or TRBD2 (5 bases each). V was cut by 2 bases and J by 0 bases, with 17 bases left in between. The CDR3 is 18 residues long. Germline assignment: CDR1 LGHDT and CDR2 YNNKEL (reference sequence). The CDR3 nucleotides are TGTGCCAGCAGCCAAACAGATCAATGGGGGAGCTCCTACAATGAGCAGTTCTTC. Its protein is CASSQTDQWGSSYNEQFF.

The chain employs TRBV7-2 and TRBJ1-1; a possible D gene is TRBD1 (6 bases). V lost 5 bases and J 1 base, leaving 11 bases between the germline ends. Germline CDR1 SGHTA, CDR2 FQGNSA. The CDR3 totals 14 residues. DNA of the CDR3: TGTGCCAGCAGCCCGGGGGCAGGGAACACTGAAGCTTTCTTT. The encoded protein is CASSPGAGNTEAFF.

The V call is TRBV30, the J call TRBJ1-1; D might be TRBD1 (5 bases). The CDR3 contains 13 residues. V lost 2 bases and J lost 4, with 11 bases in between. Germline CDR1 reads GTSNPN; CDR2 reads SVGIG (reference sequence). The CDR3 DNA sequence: TGTGCCTGGAGTCGCGGGGGTTTCACTGAAGCTTTCTTT. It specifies CAWSRGGFTEAFF.

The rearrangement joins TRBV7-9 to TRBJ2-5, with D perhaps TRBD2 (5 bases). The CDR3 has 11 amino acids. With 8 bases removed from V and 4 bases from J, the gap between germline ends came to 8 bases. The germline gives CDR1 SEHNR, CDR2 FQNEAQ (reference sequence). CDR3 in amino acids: CASGTRETQYF. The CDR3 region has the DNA TGTGCCAGCGGTACTAGAGAGACCCAGTACTTC. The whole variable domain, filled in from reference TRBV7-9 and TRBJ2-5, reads DTGVSQNPRHKITKRGQNVTFRCDPISEHNRLYWYRQTLGQGPEFLTYFQNEAQLEKSRLLSDRFSAERPKGSFSTLEIQRTEQGDSAMYLCASGTRETQYFGPGTRLLVL.